A single sample is the source of the 32 T cell receptor beta chains below, sequenced in a study of response to subunit inactivated influenza vaccine (dated by TCRdb to the late 2010s). The library was generated by RT-PCR. The data were produced on an Illumina HiSeq 2500. In TCRdb, the public reads were trimmed at Q25 with fastp and aligned with MiXCR, with productive beta chains retained. Identical CDR3 protein sequences are pooled into one entry, listed with their most common genes and DNA. In all, the sample holds roughly 790,000 distinct CDR3 sequences, and 21% of those were seen once. The ten largest clones add up to 10% of the sample. The sample here was PBMCs from blood, taken around 5 days after vaccination. The receptors stem from a man aged 50 to 59 who received an inactivated influenza vaccine. Donor details come from another sample of the same person, matched by shared clones.

The chain couples TRBV12-3 or TRBV12-4 to TRBJ2-7; D is perhaps TRBD2 (6 bases). The CDR3 length is 12 residues. V was clipped by 2 bases and J by 7 bases, with 9 bases between them. As DNA, the CDR3 is TGTGCCAGCAGTTTAACCGCGGGAGAGCAGTACTTC. It yields the protein CASSLTAGEQYF.

This clonotype was seen only a few times. The chain is built from TRBV24-1 and TRBJ2-1; 16 nucleotides align to TRBD2. CDR1 and CDR2 from the germline V gene are KGHDR and SFDVKD. Trimming cost V 3 bases and J 8 bases; bases outside gene matches: 9. The CDR3 totals 18 residues. The CDR3: CATSDPGTSGRAWDEQFF. In nucleotides, the CDR3 is TGTGCCACCAGTGATCCTGGGACTAGCGGGAGGGCCTGGGATGAGCAGTTCTTC.

This chain uses TRBV14 with TRBJ1-3; D gene uncertain. The germline V gene has CDR1 SGHDN and CDR2 FVKESK. Trimming shortened V by 0 bases and J by 8 bases, and 5 bases separated the two germline ends. The CDR3 extends over 12 amino acids. The CDR3 region has the DNA TGTGCCAGCAGCCAAGACGCGGACACCATATATTTT. Translation: CASSQDADTIYF.

In this sample, this clonotype turned up many times. The J gene is TRBJ2-3, the V gene TRBV9; the match to TRBD2 covers 13 bases. Trimming took 4 bases from V and 5 from J; bases not matched to a gene: 10. The CDR3 is made up of 17 amino acids. The germline V gene encodes CDR1 SGDLS and CDR2 YYNGEE. The CDR3 here is CASSLGTSGTLKDTQYF. DNA of the CDR3: TGTGCCAGCAGCTTAGGGACTAGCGGGACGCTTAAAGATACGCAGTATTTT.

This clonotype occurred a few times. This may come from a read error, since a much larger clone is one base off. V and J are TRBV7-9 and TRBJ2-7; the D gene is possibly TRBD1 (6 bases). V lost 4 bases and J 0 bases, leaving 10 bases between the germline ends. This CDR3 has 14 amino acids. CDR1 and CDR2 from the germline V gene are SEHNR and FQNEAQ (reference sequence). CDR3 sequence: CASSWTESSYEQYF. Here the CDR3 DNA reads TGTGCCAGCAGCTGGACAGAGAGCTCCTACGAGCAGTACTTC.

The chain employs TRBV10-3 and TRBJ2-1; TRBD2 matches 10 bases. After removal of 6 bases from V and 7 bases from J, the junction contained 9 bases not matched to a gene. Germline V CDR1 and CDR2: ENHRY, SYGVKD. This CDR3 contains 15 residues. The chain's CDR3 is CAISPGGLAQNEQFF. The CDR3, as DNA: TGTGCCATCAGCCCCGGGGGACTAGCGCAGAATGAGCAGTTCTTC.

A few counts support this clonotype. V is TRBV5-1 and J is TRBJ1-6; TRBD1 might be the D (6 bases). Trimming stripped 0 bases from V and 10 bases from J, with 14 bases between. The CDR3 is 15 residues long. Per the germline V gene, CDR1 is SGHRS and CDR2 is YFSETQ. The CDR3 here is CASSLARTGRSPLHF. The CDR3 DNA reads TGCGCCAGCAGCTTGGCCCGCACAGGGAGATCACCCCTCCACTTT.

The chain is built from TRBV12-3 or TRBV12-4 and TRBJ2-1, with 13 bases lining up with TRBD2. Germline trimming cut 8 bases from V and 6 bases from J; bases unmatched to any gene: 7. CDR3 length: 15 residues. CDR3 loop: CASGVLAGGPNEQFF. The CDR3 DNA is TGTGCCAGCGGGGTACTAGCGGGGGGGCCCAATGAGCAGTTCTTC.

The chain joins TRBV7-8 to TRBJ2-5; the D gene is possibly TRBD2 (7 bases). The germline V and J ends were trimmed by 5 bases and 4 bases, with 20 bases remaining between them. This CDR3 region has 16 residues. The germline CDR1 and CDR2 sequences are SGHVS and FQNEAQ. CDR3 amino acids: CASSPRLAGASETQYF. The DNA of the CDR3 is TGTGCCAGCAGCCCACGCCTCGCGGGGGCGTCAGAGACCCAGTACTTC.

The rearrangement joins TRBV20-1 to TRBJ2-1, with 10 bases aligning to TRBD2. CDR1 is DFQATT and CDR2 is SNEGSKA in the germline V gene (reference sequence). V lost 4 bases to trimming and J lost 4 bases; unmatched junction nucleotides: 7. This CDR3 has 15 amino acids. The CDR3 protein is CSANRKREGYNEQFF. The DNA for the CDR3 is TGCAGTGCTAACAGAAAGCGGGAGGGGTACAATGAGCAGTTCTTC.

The V gene is TRBV28, the J gene TRBJ2-2; the match to TRBD2 covers 9 bases. The CDR3 extends over 15 amino acids. The V segment lost 6 bases and the J segment 2 bases; nucleotides outside the gene matches: 4. Germline CDR1 is MDHEN and CDR2 is SYDVKM. In DNA, the CDR3 is TGTGCCAGCAGAGCTAGCGGGACCAACACCGGGGAGCTGTTTTTT. Amino acids: CASRASGTNTGELFF.

The J gene is TRBJ2-2, the V gene TRBV4-3, with no clear D. CDR3 length: 17 residues. V lost 1 base and J 3 bases, leaving 15 bases between the germline ends. Per germline, CDR1 LGHNA and CDR2 YSLEER. In nucleotides, the CDR3 is TGCGCCAGCAGCCAAGCCGACCTTCGGCAGTACACCGGGGAGCTGTTTTTT. Its translation: CASSQADLRQYTGELFF.

This clonotype has just a few counts. The rearrangement uses TRBV7-2 and TRBJ2-3; weak D call: TRBD2 (5 bases). V lost 5 bases, J lost 1 base, and 13 bases lay in between. Per germline, CDR1 SGHTA and CDR2 FQGNSA. The CDR3 is made up of 15 amino acids. The CDR3 DNA reads TGTGCCAGCAGCACTAGTCCGATGGGCACAGATACGCAGTATTTT. The encoded protein is CASSTSPMGTDTQYF.

This clonotype was detected a few times. This chain joins TRBV7-9 and TRBJ2-7; D call uncertain. V shed 6 bases and J shed 1 base, with 13 bases lying between them. CDR1 is SEHNR, CDR2 FQNEAQ, per germline (reference sequence). This CDR3 region has 14 residues. The CDR3 loop reads CASSWDKSSYEQYF. The CDR3 bases are TGTGCCAGCAGTTGGGATAAGAGTTCCTACGAGCAGTACTTC.

This sequence joins TRBV6-2 or TRBV6-3 and TRBJ2-7; 10 nucleotides line up with TRBD1. The germline gives CDR1 MNHEY, CDR2 SVGEGT. There are 18 residues in the CDR3. The ends lost 6 bases at V and 1 base at J; junction bases unmatched: 15. CDR3 loop: CASSLDRGRSIWSYEQYF. In DNA, the CDR3 is TGTGCCAGCAGCCTAGACAGGGGGCGGTCTATCTGGTCCTACGAGCAGTACTTC.

The DNA of the CDR3 is TGTGCCAGCAGTCACGGACAGGGGAGGAATGAGCAGTTCTTC. Its translation: CASSHGQGRNEQFF. The genes are TRBV28 and TRBJ2-1; TRBD1 agrees at 9 bases. CDR1 MDHEN and CDR2 SYDVKM come from the germline V gene. The CDR3 spans 14 residues. V was pared by 5 bases and J by 7 bases, with 6 bases of the junction left unmatched. Variable domain in full (rest from reference TRBV28 and TRBJ2-1): DVKVTQSSRYLVKRTGEKVFLECVQDMDHENMFWYRQDPGLGLRLIYFSYDVKMKEKGDIPEGYSVSREKKERFSLILESASTNQTSMYLCASSHGQGRNEQFFGPGTRLTVL.

This clonotype appeared a few times. The chain is built from TRBV7-8 and TRBJ2-1, with 11 nucleotides matching TRBD2. The V and J ends lost 5 bases and 1 base, in that order; junction bases with no gene match: 7. Per germline, CDR1 SGHVS and CDR2 FQNEAQ. The CDR3 runs to 17 residues. The chain's CDR3 is CASSVTSGAASYNEQFF. The DNA of the CDR3 is TGTGCCAGCAGCGTGACTAGCGGGGCTGCGTCCTACAATGAGCAGTTCTTC.

The V and J genes are TRBV7-8 and TRBJ2-5; the match to TRBD2 covers 8 bases. The CDR3 has 13 amino acids. Germline V gene lookup returns CDR1 SGHVS and CDR2 FQNEAQ. Trimming took 8 bases from V and 2 from J; bases not matched to a gene: 4. Written as DNA, the CDR3 is TGTGCCAGCGCGACTAGCGCACAAGAGACCCAGTACTTC. Amino acids: CASATSAQETQYF.

V is TRBV30 and J is TRBJ2-7; D not certain. The CDR3 has 12 residues. V lost 2 bases, J lost 0 bases, and 5 bases lay in between. From germline, CDR1 is GTSNPN and CDR2 SVGIG (reference sequence). Here the CDR3 DNA reads TGTGCCTGGAGTCGGCACTCCTACGAGCAGTACTTC. This sequence encodes CAWSRHSYEQYF.

J is TRBJ2-2 and V is TRBV6-5, with a possible D match to TRBD1 (5 bases). The CDR3 runs 17 residues. Looked up from germline, CDR1 is MNHEY and CDR2 is SVGAGI. V lost 4 bases to trimming and J lost 0 bases, with 15 bases between them. DNA of the CDR3: TGTGCCAGCAGTTCCAGGTTTAAGGGGCCGAACACCGGGGAGCTGTTTTTT. Residues: CASSSRFKGPNTGELFF.

This clonotype was observed a few times. The rearrangement joins TRBV5-1 to TRBJ2-3, with 11 bases fitting TRBD1. This CDR3 is 15 amino acids long. Losses at the gene ends were 7 bases for V and 6 bases for J; bases not matched to a gene: 10. The germline V gene has CDR1 SGHRS and CDR2 YFSETQ. This CDR3 reads CASHRGTGGSDTQYF. The CDR3 coding sequence is TGCGCCAGCCACAGGGGGACAGGGGGATCGGATACGCAGTATTTT.

This clonotype turned up a few times. The gene calls are TRBV29-1 and TRBJ2-1; the match to TRBD2 covers 7 bases. Germline V gives CDR1 SQVTM, CDR2 ANQGSEA. This CDR3 region has 14 residues. Unmatched junction bases numbered 3, after V lost 4 bases and J lost 0 bases. The CDR3 sequence: CSVGRGTSYNEQFF. The CDR3 nucleotides read TGCAGCGTTGGGCGGGGGACCTCCTACAATGAGCAGTTCTTC.

The chain links TRBV20-1 to TRBJ2-7; 9 bases line up with TRBD2. The CDR3 contains 13 residues. Germline CDR1 and CDR2: DFQATT and SNEGSKA (reference sequence). J was trimmed by 3 bases and V by 1 base; bases with no gene match: 1. The CDR3 is CSARVRGGYEQYF. In DNA, the CDR3 is TGCAGTGCTAGAGTGCGGGGGGGCTACGAGCAGTACTTC.

This sequence joins TRBV6-2 or TRBV6-3 and TRBJ1-1; TRBD1 aligns across 10 bases. J gave up 3 bases and V 6 bases, and 10 bases lay outside the gene matches. From germline, CDR1 is MNHEY and CDR2 SVGEGT. The CDR3 consists of 16 residues. Written as DNA, the CDR3 is TGTGCCAGCAGAAGACAGGGGGCGACGAAGGACACTGAAGCTTTCTTT. Residues: CASRRQGATKDTEAFF.

This clonotype came up many times. The chain is built from TRBV10-2 and TRBJ2-6, with 9 bases lining up with TRBD1. This CDR3 has 18 amino acids. CDR1 is WSHSY, CDR2 SAAADI, per germline. The J segment lost 0 bases and the V segment lost 1 base, leaving 4 bases of the junction unmatched. The CDR3 protein is CASSEWTGVFSGANVLTF. As DNA, the CDR3 is TGCGCCAGCAGTGAGTGGACAGGGGTTTTCTCTGGGGCCAACGTCCTGACTTTC.

This clonotype was seen more than once but under ten times. The V gene is TRBV5-1, the J gene TRBJ2-2; tentatively, D is TRBD1 (5 bases). Germline V gene data show CDR1 as SGHRS and CDR2 as YFSETQ. The CDR3 runs to 15 residues. The V end lost 1 base, the J end lost 6 bases, and 13 bases lay between the germline ends. CDR3 loop: CASSLLQGRAGELFF. CDR3 nucleotide sequence: TGCGCCAGCAGCTTGCTTCAGGGTCGGGCCGGGGAGCTGTTTTTT.

The V and J genes are TRBV5-6 and TRBJ1-1; 7 bases align to TRBD1. Losses at the gene ends were 4 bases for V and 7 bases for J; bases not matched to a gene: 16. CDR1 is SGHDT and CDR2 is YYEEEE in the germline V gene. CDR3 length equals 16 residues. The CDR3 bases are TGTGCCAGCAGCCTTACTATGACAGGGCACTTAGGTGAAGCTTTCTTT. Protein product: CASSLTMTGHLGEAFF.

The table lists this clonotype with a few counts. This sequence joins TRBV6-1 and TRBJ1-4; D not certain. Trimming removed 8 bases from V and 8 bases from J, with 18 bases in between. This CDR3 spans 14 amino acids. Looked up from germline, CDR1 is MNHNS and CDR2 is SASEGT. The CDR3 region has the DNA TGTGCCAGCCGTAATGAGGCCCCTGGCGAAAAACTGTTTTTT. Translating it yields CASRNEAPGEKLFF.

This clonotype was recorded a few times. The V gene is TRBV11-3, the J gene TRBJ2-2; 9 nucleotides align to TRBD2. CDR3 length: 14 amino acids. The J segment lost 6 bases and the V segment lost 5 bases, leaving 4 bases of the junction unmatched. Germline V lookup: CDR1 SGHNT, CDR2 YENEEA. CDR3 nucleotides: TGTGCCAGCAGCGACCGGACTAGCGCCGGGGAGCTGTTTTTT. Translating gives CASSDRTSAGELFF.

This clonotype has only a few counts. The chain employs TRBV28 and TRBJ1-1; 10 positions agree with TRBD1. This CDR3 has 14 residues. Germline assignment: CDR1 MDHEN and CDR2 SYDVKM. After removal of 6 bases from V and 5 bases from J, the junction contained 6 bases not matched to a gene. The CDR3: CASSRQGARTEAFF. In DNA, the CDR3 is TGTGCCAGCAGCAGACAGGGGGCCCGGACTGAAGCTTTCTTT.

This clonotype was detected only a few times. This rearrangement joins TRBV11-2 to TRBJ2-3; D is uncertain. V shed 5 bases and J shed 5 bases, with 14 bases lying between them. The CDR3 length is 14 residues. Germline V lookup: CDR1 SGHAT, CDR2 FQNNGV. The CDR3 DNA follows: TGTGCCAGCAGCCGTTTCGTCGGCGGAGATACGCAGTATTTT. Translating it yields CASSRFVGGDTQYF.

The chain has TRBV20-1 and TRBJ1-6; 7 bases are shared with TRBD1. The CDR3 is 14 amino acids. Germline CDR1 is DFQATT and CDR2 is SNEGSKA (reference sequence). Trimming at V came to 3 bases and at J to 5 bases, leaving 4 bases not matched to a gene. Written as DNA, the CDR3 is TGCAGTGCTAGCCGGGACAGTCATAATTCACCCCTCCACTTT. Translated, it gives CSASRDSHNSPLHF.